This T cell receptor (beta chain) is drawn from a study of shared clonotypes between healthy human individuals. Regarding the study as a whole: Generally, estimated richness proved larger in naive subsets than it did in memory subsets.

Comment on this clone: No antigen is known for it.

In the authors' workflow: Filtering differed since immunoSEQ provided only junctions, with no quality scores. Sequenced by immunoSEQ multiplex PCR; TCRdb stores in-frame clones only, minus some. The V and J calls and clone size come from that table; D and trimming were worked out from the DNA. The sample lists some 2.3 million clones; about 92% were seen once. This TCR derives from a man aged 18 to 29 in good health. Some clones in this sample may be carry-over from other donors' samples. Sequencing used naive CD4+ T cells from PBMCs. Subset: CD45RA+ positively selected.

This CDR3 reads CASSYWGTGDSEAFF. The CDR3 DNA sequence: TGTGCCAGCAGTTACTGGGGGACAGGGGATTCTGAAGCTTTCTTT. The chain uses TRBV6-5 and TRBJ1-1; TRBD1 agrees at 10 bases. J gave up 6 bases and V 1 base, and 5 bases lay outside the gene matches. CDR1 and CDR2 from the germline V gene are MNHEY and SVGAGI. The CDR3 extends over 15 amino acids.